Here is one T cell receptor (beta chain) with its context. The trim removed 3 bases at V and 9 bases at J, leaving 14 bases unmatched. Germline V gene lookup returns CDR1 LNHDA and CDR2 SQIVND (reference sequence). The CDR3 loop spans 16 amino acids. This sample was taken from a study of blood T cell repertoires in COVID-19. Study as a whole: Italy, Spain and the United States were the sources of the convalescent and acute COVID-19 samples.

Clinical history reported by participants formed the basis on which cohorts were assigned. People in the exposed group encountered a COVID-19 case within 2 weeks before entering the study. Assay: immunoSEQ multiplex PCR; the TCRdb copy retains only in-frame clones and omits some. The repertoire has about 270,000 clones, 85% to 95% of them found once; the top ten carry approximately 3%. The V gene is TRBV19, the J gene TRBJ2-1, with 7 bases identical to TRBD1. The specimen was PBMCs or T cells enriched from blood (not recorded which). The sequence derives from a man in his forties who had been exposed to COVID-19. The CDR3 protein is CASSITQTGTFFEQFF. As DNA, the CDR3 is TGTGCCAGTAGTATTACTCAGACAGGGACATTCTTTGAGCAGTTCTTC. Together with reference TRBV19 and TRBJ2-1, the CDR3 gives the full variable domain: DGGITQSPKYLFRKEGQNVTLSCEQNLNHDAMYWYRQDPGQGLRLIYYSQIVNDFQKGDIAEGYSVSREKKESFPLTVTSAQKNPTAFYLCASSITQTGTFFEQFFGPGTRLTVL.